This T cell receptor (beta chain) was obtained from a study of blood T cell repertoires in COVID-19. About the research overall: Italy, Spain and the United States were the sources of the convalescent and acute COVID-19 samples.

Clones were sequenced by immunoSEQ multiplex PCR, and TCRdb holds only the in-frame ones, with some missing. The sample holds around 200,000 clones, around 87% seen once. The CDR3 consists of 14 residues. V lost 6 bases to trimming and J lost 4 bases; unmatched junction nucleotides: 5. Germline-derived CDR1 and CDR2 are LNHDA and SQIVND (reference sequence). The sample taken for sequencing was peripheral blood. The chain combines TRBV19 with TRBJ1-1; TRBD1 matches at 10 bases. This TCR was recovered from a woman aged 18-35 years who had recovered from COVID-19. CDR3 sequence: CASRGQGSGTEAFF. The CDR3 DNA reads TGTGCCAGTAGGGGACAGGGGAGTGGCACTGAAGCTTTCTTT.